The 13 T cell receptor beta chains reported below all come from one sample, sequenced in a study of shared clonotypes between healthy human individuals. Some clones are missing from TCRdb's copy, which holds only in-frame ones; the method was immunoSEQ multiplex PCR. The profile shows roughly 2.1 million clones, roughly 91% of them singletons. Naive CD8 isolation took CD45RO-negative cells positively selected for CCR7 and excluded terminally differentiated effector memory CD45RA+ cells. The sample taken for sequencing was naive CD8+ T cells from PBMCs. The receptors here all came from a man between 18 and 35 years old in good health. Some clones in this sample may be carry-over from other donors' samples.

The chain employs TRBV27 and TRBJ2-7, with 12 positions matching TRBD2. J gave up 0 bases and V 2 bases, and 5 bases lay outside the gene matches. This CDR3 is 17 amino acids long. Per the germline V gene, CDR1 is MNHEY and CDR2 is SMNVEV (reference sequence). The DNA of the CDR3 is TGTGCCAGCAGTTTAGTGAGACTAGCGGGAGACTCCTACGAGCAGTACTTC. Translated, it gives CASSLVRLAGDSYEQYF.

This rearrangement joins TRBV28 to TRBJ2-1; TRBD2 matches at 8 bases. Losses at the gene ends were 9 bases for V and 8 bases for J; bases not matched to a gene: 12. The CDR3 length is 14 residues. The germline V gene encodes CDR1 MDHEN and CDR2 SYDVKM. This CDR3 is CARSPRGRSHEQFF. CDR3 nucleotides: TGTGCCAGGTCCCCTCGCGGGAGGTCCCATGAGCAGTTCTTC.

The chain has TRBV29-1 and TRBJ1-2; D gene unclear. CDR3 length: 12 residues. Trimming left V 4 bases short and J 8 bases short, with 14 bases between. CDR1 and CDR2 (germline): SQVTM, ANQGSEA. The DNA of the CDR3 is TGCAGCGTTGGGAACATCGTTGAAGGCTACACCTTC. Its translation is CSVGNIVEGYTF.

The chain recombines TRBV28 with TRBJ2-6; 7 bases align to TRBD1. Per germline, CDR1 MDHEN and CDR2 SYDVKM. The CDR3 is made up of 16 amino acids. V lost 5 bases to trimming and J lost 4 bases; unmatched junction nucleotides: 8. CDR3 nucleotide sequence: TGTGCCAGCAGTCCAAACACAGGGGCCGGGGCCAACGTCCTGACTTTC. It is translated as CASSPNTGAGANVLTF. The whole variable domain, filled in from reference TRBV28 and TRBJ2-6, reads DVKVTQSSRYLVKRTGEKVFLECVQDMDHENMFWYRQDPGLGLRLIYFSYDVKMKEKGDIPEGYSVSREKKERFSLILESASTNQTSMYLCASSPNTGAGANVLTFGAGSRLTVL.

The chain couples TRBV27 to TRBJ1-1; D is undetermined. Trimming left V 6 bases short and J 1 base short, with 9 bases between. The CDR3 loop spans 13 amino acids. The germline CDR1 and CDR2 sequences are MNHEY and SMNVEV (reference sequence). CDR3 sequence reads: CASRFVRNTEAFF. The CDR3, as DNA: TGTGCCAGCAGGTTCGTGAGGAACACTGAAGCTTTCTTT.

The V and J genes are TRBV6-1 and TRBJ1-2, with D possibly matching TRBD1 (6 bases). Trimming pared 2 bases from V and 5 bases from J, leaving 15 bases between. This CDR3 has 15 residues. Germline values: CDR1 MNHNS, CDR2 SASEGT. The CDR3 DNA sequence: TGTGCCAGCAGTGAAAGTCTAGGACAGACTTATGGCTACACCTTC. Translating gives CASSESLGQTYGYTF.

As for this clone: Different DNA sequences within this sample yield the same CDR3. The J gene is TRBJ2-7, the V gene TRBV5-4; unclear D gene. The V gene's germline CDR1 is SGHNT and CDR2 YYREEE (reference sequence). Trimming removed 3 bases from V and 3 bases from J, with 7 bases in between. There are 12 residues in the CDR3. Written as DNA, the CDR3 is TGTGCCAGCAGCTCCGGAGTCTACGAGCAGTACTTC. Protein sequence: CASSSGVYEQYF.

Only a few counts were recorded for this clone. The CDR3 region is CAISEEGWEGYTF. CDR3 bases: TGTGCCATCAGTGAGGAGGGTTGGGAGGGCTACACCTTC. The genes are TRBV10-3 and TRBJ1-2; no definite D call. Trimming shortened V by 2 bases and J by 8 bases, and 12 bases separated the two germline ends. CDR3 length equals 13 residues. Germline V gene lookup returns CDR1 ENHRY and CDR2 SYGVKD.

This clone was observed once. The genes are TRBV4-3 and TRBJ2-1; D unresolved. Germline lookup yields CDR1 LGHNA and CDR2 YSLEER. CDR3 size: 17 residues. The V end lost 1 base, the J end lost 5 bases, and 18 bases lay between the germline ends. As DNA, the CDR3 is TGCGCCAGCAGCCAAGGTATAGAACTTTTAACAAACAATGAGCAGTTCTTC. This gives the protein CASSQGIELLTNNEQFF.

The chain joins TRBV9 to TRBJ2-3, with D maybe TRBD2 (7 bases). CDR3 size: 16 residues. Trimming stripped 3 bases from V and 6 bases from J, with 20 bases between. Germline V gives CDR1 SGDLS, CDR2 YYNGEE. The DNA of the CDR3 is TGTGCCAGCAGCGAGGGACAACGCCGACTAGCTGATACGCAGTATTTT. Translated: CASSEGQRRLADTQYF.

On this clone: Other nucleotide sequences from this sample produce the same CDR3. CDR3 in amino acids: CASSSGTGFYEQYF. The CDR3 nucleotides are TGTGCCAGCAGTTCCGGGACAGGTTTCTACGAGCAGTACTTC. The chain employs TRBV5-6 and TRBJ2-5; 8 positions match TRBD1. The J call may be in error: the DNA end matches TRBJ2-7 better. Germline CDR1 reads SGHDT; CDR2 reads YYEEEE. This CDR3 is 14 amino acids long.

This chain joins TRBV27 and TRBJ2-4; D remains unclear. Trimming took off 2 bases at V and 3 bases at J, with 11 bases between the two ends. CDR3 length: 15 residues. Per the germline V gene, CDR1 is MNHEY and CDR2 is SMNVEV (reference sequence). CDR3 residues: CASSLDQEHKNIQYF. The DNA for the CDR3 is TGTGCCAGCAGTTTAGACCAGGAACACAAAAACATTCAGTACTTC.

The sample holds one count of this clone. The genes are TRBV11-2 and TRBJ2-7; D unresolved. CDR3 length: 12 residues. Trimming removed 1 base at V and 9 bases at J, with 10 bases between. Germline lookup yields CDR1 SGHAT and CDR2 FQNNGV. CDR3 coding DNA: TGTGCCAGCAGCTTAGTATTCTCCTGGCAGTACTTC. It encodes CASSLVFSWQYF.